A single T cell receptor beta chain is shown here with its context. Its antigen is unidentified. This entry belongs to a study of T cells after yellow fever vaccination. Each CDR3 protein gets one entry after TCRdb re-called the 5' RACE reads with MiXCR. This sample has roughly 340,000 distinct CDR3 sequences, with roughly 9.4% found just once. The CDR3 extends over 14 amino acids. General study findings and limits: A small share of clonotypes appeared in both CD4 and CD8 compartments.

This sequence joins TRBV21-1 and TRBJ1-2; the table's D call, TRBD1, was not checked against the DNA. TRBV21-1 is assigned pseudogene status. Material: PBMCs, obtained on the day of the first yellow fever vaccination. This TCR was recovered from a young man who received the YFV17D yellow fever vaccine. CDR3 amino acids: CASSLGQRAWGYTF. CDR3 DNA: TGTGCCAGCAGCCTGGGACAGAGGGCATGGGGCTACACCTTC.